Following are 19 T cell receptor beta chains from one sample sequenced in a study of blood T cell repertoires in COVID-19. Generated by immunoSEQ multiplex PCR, the TCRdb table keeps only in-frame clones and is missing some. Among around 320,000 clones listed, around 85% were seen once. Sequencing was performed on peripheral blood. These receptors all come from a human donor in a cohort sampled during active COVID-19.

The chain recombines TRBV29-1 with TRBJ1-1, with 9 bases aligning to TRBD1. After removal of 4 bases from V and 11 bases from J, the junction contained 5 bases not matched to a gene. The CDR3 loop spans 11 amino acids. Germline V lookup: CDR1 SQVTM, CDR2 ANQGSEA. CDR3: CSVGQGVLAFF. CDR3 bases: TGCAGCGTTGGACAGGGGGTGTTGGCTTTCTTT.

This chain uses TRBV9 with TRBJ1-4, with D perhaps TRBD1 (5 bases). In germline, CDR1 is SGDLS, CDR2 YYNGEE. The ends were cut back, 1 base at V and 0 bases at J, with 19 bases in the middle. This CDR3 has 19 amino acids. The CDR3 loop is CASSVSRGRGISTNEKLFF. CDR3 sequence (DNA): TGTGCCAGCAGCGTATCAAGGGGACGGGGGATATCAACTAATGAAAAACTGTTTTTT.

V and J are TRBV7-9 and TRBJ2-3, with 8 bases identical to TRBD2. The CDR3 totals 17 residues. Germline trimming cut 4 bases from V and 1 base from J; bases unmatched to any gene: 10. The germline V gene encodes CDR1 SEHNR and CDR2 FQNEAQ (reference sequence). CDR3 nucleotides: TGTGCCAGCAGCTCGTTTACCACGCGGGGGGGCACAGATACGCAGTATTTT. It specifies CASSSFTTRGGTDTQYF.

The genes are TRBV11-2 and TRBJ1-6, with 8 bases that match TRBD1. J lost 6 bases, V lost 3 bases, and 4 bases had no gene match. Germline lookup yields CDR1 SGHAT and CDR2 FQNNGV. The CDR3 spans 15 residues. For the CDR3, the DNA is TGTGCCAGCAGCTTGGGACAGGCTCTTAATTCACCCCTCCACTTT. Translation gives CASSLGQALNSPLHF.

The rearrangement links TRBV6-5 to TRBJ1-2; weak D call: TRBD1 (6 bases). The CDR3 contains 13 residues. V was pared by 7 bases and J by 7 bases, with 16 bases between. CDR1 is MNHEY, CDR2 SVGAGI, per germline. Here the CDR3 reads CASIGQGFSGYTF. The CDR3 nucleotides read TGTGCCAGCATAGGGCAGGGGTTTTCTGGCTACACCTTC.

This clone came up once. The rearrangement uses TRBV24-1 and TRBJ2-3; 9 bases agree with TRBD1. Trimming at V came to 3 bases and at J to 3 bases, leaving 6 bases not matched to a gene. Germline assignment: CDR1 KGHDR and CDR2 SFDVKD. The CDR3 loop spans 16 amino acids. The CDR3 coding sequence is TGTGCCACCAGTGATCCGGGACAGGGTACGACAGATACGCAGTATTTT. It yields the protein CATSDPGQGTTDTQYF.

The chain joins TRBV6-5 to TRBJ1-1; tentative D call: TRBD1 (6 bases). Germline CDR1 MNHEY, CDR2 SVGAGI. The CDR3 extends over 12 amino acids. Trimming took off 8 bases at V and 5 bases at J, with 12 bases between the two ends. The CDR3 reads CASHRAYTEAFF. CDR3 in DNA: TGTGCCAGCCACAGGGCATATACTGAAGCTTTCTTT.

This chain connects TRBV7-6 to TRBJ1-1; D is unresolved. Germline loops: CDR1 SGHVS, CDR2 FNYEAQ. Trimming stripped 1 base from V and 0 bases from J, with 6 bases between. The CDR3 has 14 residues. Written as DNA, the CDR3 is TGTGCCAGCAGCTTAGTGTTAATGAACACTGAAGCTTTCTTT. Its protein product is CASSLVLMNTEAFF.

The chain combines TRBV10-2 with TRBJ1-2; weak D call: TRBD1 (6 bases). The germline V gene has CDR1 WSHSY and CDR2 SAAADI. V was cut by 6 bases and J by 1 base, with 15 bases left in between. The CDR3 extends over 15 amino acids. CDR3 in DNA: TGCGCCAGCAGCGAGGGGACATTCAATAACTATGGCTACACCTTC. Translating gives CASSEGTFNNYGYTF.

The chain carries TRBV29-1 and TRBJ1-2; 8 bases fit TRBD1. J was trimmed by 2 bases and V by 1 base; bases with no gene match: 0. CDR1 and CDR2 (germline): SQVTM, ANQGSEA. The CDR3 runs 13 residues. The CDR3 reads CSVEGTGNYGYTF. In DNA form, the CDR3 reads TGCAGCGTTGAAGGGACAGGGAACTATGGCTACACCTTC.

The rearrangement joins TRBV7-6 to TRBJ1-1; D gene unclear. CDR1 is SGHVS, CDR2 FNYEAQ, per germline. Trimming pared 5 bases from V and 1 base from J, leaving 14 bases between. The CDR3 is made up of 15 amino acids. CDR3: CASSPLAGRNTEAFF. The CDR3 bases are TGTGCCAGCAGCCCGCTCGCGGGGAGGAACACTGAAGCTTTCTTT.

The chain links TRBV7-9 to TRBJ2-1; D is perhaps TRBD2 (5 bases). The CDR3 is 13 residues long. The V end lost 2 bases, the J end lost 7 bases, and 9 bases lay between the germline ends. Germline V gene lookup returns CDR1 SEHNR and CDR2 FQNEAQ (reference sequence). The CDR3 sequence is CASSLRGANEQFF. The CDR3 coding sequence is TGTGCCAGCAGCTTACGGGGAGCAAATGAGCAGTTCTTC.

The chain joins TRBV6-5 to TRBJ1-3; D gene uncertain. The CDR3 totals 15 residues. V lost 0 bases to trimming and J lost 4 bases, with 10 bases between them. The germline V gene encodes CDR1 MNHEY and CDR2 SVGAGI. The chain's CDR3 is CASSYSPGKGNTIYF. Here the CDR3 DNA reads TGTGCCAGCAGTTACTCGCCGGGGAAGGGAAACACCATATATTTT.

The rearrangement links TRBV5-5 to TRBJ1-6, with TRBD1 matching over 7 bases. Trimming removed 5 bases from V and 7 bases from J; junction bases left unmatched: 9. This CDR3 region has 15 residues. CDR1 is SGHKS and CDR2 is YYEKEE in the germline V gene (reference sequence). This chain's CDR3 is CASRPAGTENSPLHF. The CDR3 coding sequence is TGTGCCAGCAGGCCCGCTGGGACAGAGAATTCACCCCTCCACTTT.

V is TRBV6-5 and J is TRBJ2-1; D might be TRBD1 (6 bases). CDR3 size: 13 residues. Germline CDR1 reads MNHEY; CDR2 reads SVGAGI. Trimming took off 2 bases at V and 9 bases at J, with 11 bases between the two ends. This chain's CDR3 is CASSYETRGEQFF. For the CDR3, the DNA is TGTGCCAGCAGTTACGAGACCAGGGGTGAGCAGTTCTTC.

The chain combines TRBV6-5 with TRBJ2-7; possibly TRBD2 for D (5 bases). Trimming left V 7 bases short and J 4 bases short, with 5 bases between. The length of the CDR3 is 10 residues. Germline V CDR1 and CDR2: MNHEY, SVGAGI. The DNA for the CDR3 is TGTGCCAGCACGGGGTACGAGCAGTACTTC. It translates to CASTGYEQYF.

This chain joins TRBV11-2 and TRBJ2-7; 14 bases align to TRBD2. The junction had 5 bases not matched to a gene; V was cut back by 5 bases and J by 2 bases. Germline CDR1 reads SGHAT; CDR2 reads FQNNGV. The CDR3 covers 16 residues. CDR3 region: CASSHRTSGGTYEQYF. DNA for the CDR3: TGTGCCAGCAGCCACCGGACTAGCGGGGGGACCTACGAGCAGTACTTC. Based on the CDR3 plus reference TRBV11-2 and TRBJ2-7, the full variable domain is EAGVAQSPRYKIIEKRQSVAFWCNPISGHATLYWYQQILGQGPKLLIQFQNNGVVDDSQLPKDRFSAERLKGVDSTLKIQPAKLEDSAVYLCASSHRTSGGTYEQYFGPGTRLTVT.

This clone was observed at least ten times. The rearrangement joins TRBV5-8 to TRBJ1-3; D is undetermined. CDR3 length: 12 residues. CDR1 is SGHTS, CDR2 YDEGEE, per germline. Trimming took 0 bases from V and 10 from J, leaving 8 bases between them. This CDR3 is CASSLGRSTIYF. The CDR3 coding sequence is TGTGCCAGCAGCTTGGGTCGGTCAACCATATATTTT.

V is TRBV2 and J is TRBJ2-2, with TRBD1 as a possible D gene (6 bases). With 7 bases removed from V and 3 bases from J, the gap between germline ends came to 18 bases. Per the germline V gene, CDR1 is SNHLY and CDR2 is FYNNEI. This CDR3 region has 16 residues. CDR3 amino acids: CASTKQTGFYTGELFF. Here the CDR3 DNA reads TGTGCCAGCACCAAACAAACAGGGTTCTACACCGGGGAGCTGTTTTTT.